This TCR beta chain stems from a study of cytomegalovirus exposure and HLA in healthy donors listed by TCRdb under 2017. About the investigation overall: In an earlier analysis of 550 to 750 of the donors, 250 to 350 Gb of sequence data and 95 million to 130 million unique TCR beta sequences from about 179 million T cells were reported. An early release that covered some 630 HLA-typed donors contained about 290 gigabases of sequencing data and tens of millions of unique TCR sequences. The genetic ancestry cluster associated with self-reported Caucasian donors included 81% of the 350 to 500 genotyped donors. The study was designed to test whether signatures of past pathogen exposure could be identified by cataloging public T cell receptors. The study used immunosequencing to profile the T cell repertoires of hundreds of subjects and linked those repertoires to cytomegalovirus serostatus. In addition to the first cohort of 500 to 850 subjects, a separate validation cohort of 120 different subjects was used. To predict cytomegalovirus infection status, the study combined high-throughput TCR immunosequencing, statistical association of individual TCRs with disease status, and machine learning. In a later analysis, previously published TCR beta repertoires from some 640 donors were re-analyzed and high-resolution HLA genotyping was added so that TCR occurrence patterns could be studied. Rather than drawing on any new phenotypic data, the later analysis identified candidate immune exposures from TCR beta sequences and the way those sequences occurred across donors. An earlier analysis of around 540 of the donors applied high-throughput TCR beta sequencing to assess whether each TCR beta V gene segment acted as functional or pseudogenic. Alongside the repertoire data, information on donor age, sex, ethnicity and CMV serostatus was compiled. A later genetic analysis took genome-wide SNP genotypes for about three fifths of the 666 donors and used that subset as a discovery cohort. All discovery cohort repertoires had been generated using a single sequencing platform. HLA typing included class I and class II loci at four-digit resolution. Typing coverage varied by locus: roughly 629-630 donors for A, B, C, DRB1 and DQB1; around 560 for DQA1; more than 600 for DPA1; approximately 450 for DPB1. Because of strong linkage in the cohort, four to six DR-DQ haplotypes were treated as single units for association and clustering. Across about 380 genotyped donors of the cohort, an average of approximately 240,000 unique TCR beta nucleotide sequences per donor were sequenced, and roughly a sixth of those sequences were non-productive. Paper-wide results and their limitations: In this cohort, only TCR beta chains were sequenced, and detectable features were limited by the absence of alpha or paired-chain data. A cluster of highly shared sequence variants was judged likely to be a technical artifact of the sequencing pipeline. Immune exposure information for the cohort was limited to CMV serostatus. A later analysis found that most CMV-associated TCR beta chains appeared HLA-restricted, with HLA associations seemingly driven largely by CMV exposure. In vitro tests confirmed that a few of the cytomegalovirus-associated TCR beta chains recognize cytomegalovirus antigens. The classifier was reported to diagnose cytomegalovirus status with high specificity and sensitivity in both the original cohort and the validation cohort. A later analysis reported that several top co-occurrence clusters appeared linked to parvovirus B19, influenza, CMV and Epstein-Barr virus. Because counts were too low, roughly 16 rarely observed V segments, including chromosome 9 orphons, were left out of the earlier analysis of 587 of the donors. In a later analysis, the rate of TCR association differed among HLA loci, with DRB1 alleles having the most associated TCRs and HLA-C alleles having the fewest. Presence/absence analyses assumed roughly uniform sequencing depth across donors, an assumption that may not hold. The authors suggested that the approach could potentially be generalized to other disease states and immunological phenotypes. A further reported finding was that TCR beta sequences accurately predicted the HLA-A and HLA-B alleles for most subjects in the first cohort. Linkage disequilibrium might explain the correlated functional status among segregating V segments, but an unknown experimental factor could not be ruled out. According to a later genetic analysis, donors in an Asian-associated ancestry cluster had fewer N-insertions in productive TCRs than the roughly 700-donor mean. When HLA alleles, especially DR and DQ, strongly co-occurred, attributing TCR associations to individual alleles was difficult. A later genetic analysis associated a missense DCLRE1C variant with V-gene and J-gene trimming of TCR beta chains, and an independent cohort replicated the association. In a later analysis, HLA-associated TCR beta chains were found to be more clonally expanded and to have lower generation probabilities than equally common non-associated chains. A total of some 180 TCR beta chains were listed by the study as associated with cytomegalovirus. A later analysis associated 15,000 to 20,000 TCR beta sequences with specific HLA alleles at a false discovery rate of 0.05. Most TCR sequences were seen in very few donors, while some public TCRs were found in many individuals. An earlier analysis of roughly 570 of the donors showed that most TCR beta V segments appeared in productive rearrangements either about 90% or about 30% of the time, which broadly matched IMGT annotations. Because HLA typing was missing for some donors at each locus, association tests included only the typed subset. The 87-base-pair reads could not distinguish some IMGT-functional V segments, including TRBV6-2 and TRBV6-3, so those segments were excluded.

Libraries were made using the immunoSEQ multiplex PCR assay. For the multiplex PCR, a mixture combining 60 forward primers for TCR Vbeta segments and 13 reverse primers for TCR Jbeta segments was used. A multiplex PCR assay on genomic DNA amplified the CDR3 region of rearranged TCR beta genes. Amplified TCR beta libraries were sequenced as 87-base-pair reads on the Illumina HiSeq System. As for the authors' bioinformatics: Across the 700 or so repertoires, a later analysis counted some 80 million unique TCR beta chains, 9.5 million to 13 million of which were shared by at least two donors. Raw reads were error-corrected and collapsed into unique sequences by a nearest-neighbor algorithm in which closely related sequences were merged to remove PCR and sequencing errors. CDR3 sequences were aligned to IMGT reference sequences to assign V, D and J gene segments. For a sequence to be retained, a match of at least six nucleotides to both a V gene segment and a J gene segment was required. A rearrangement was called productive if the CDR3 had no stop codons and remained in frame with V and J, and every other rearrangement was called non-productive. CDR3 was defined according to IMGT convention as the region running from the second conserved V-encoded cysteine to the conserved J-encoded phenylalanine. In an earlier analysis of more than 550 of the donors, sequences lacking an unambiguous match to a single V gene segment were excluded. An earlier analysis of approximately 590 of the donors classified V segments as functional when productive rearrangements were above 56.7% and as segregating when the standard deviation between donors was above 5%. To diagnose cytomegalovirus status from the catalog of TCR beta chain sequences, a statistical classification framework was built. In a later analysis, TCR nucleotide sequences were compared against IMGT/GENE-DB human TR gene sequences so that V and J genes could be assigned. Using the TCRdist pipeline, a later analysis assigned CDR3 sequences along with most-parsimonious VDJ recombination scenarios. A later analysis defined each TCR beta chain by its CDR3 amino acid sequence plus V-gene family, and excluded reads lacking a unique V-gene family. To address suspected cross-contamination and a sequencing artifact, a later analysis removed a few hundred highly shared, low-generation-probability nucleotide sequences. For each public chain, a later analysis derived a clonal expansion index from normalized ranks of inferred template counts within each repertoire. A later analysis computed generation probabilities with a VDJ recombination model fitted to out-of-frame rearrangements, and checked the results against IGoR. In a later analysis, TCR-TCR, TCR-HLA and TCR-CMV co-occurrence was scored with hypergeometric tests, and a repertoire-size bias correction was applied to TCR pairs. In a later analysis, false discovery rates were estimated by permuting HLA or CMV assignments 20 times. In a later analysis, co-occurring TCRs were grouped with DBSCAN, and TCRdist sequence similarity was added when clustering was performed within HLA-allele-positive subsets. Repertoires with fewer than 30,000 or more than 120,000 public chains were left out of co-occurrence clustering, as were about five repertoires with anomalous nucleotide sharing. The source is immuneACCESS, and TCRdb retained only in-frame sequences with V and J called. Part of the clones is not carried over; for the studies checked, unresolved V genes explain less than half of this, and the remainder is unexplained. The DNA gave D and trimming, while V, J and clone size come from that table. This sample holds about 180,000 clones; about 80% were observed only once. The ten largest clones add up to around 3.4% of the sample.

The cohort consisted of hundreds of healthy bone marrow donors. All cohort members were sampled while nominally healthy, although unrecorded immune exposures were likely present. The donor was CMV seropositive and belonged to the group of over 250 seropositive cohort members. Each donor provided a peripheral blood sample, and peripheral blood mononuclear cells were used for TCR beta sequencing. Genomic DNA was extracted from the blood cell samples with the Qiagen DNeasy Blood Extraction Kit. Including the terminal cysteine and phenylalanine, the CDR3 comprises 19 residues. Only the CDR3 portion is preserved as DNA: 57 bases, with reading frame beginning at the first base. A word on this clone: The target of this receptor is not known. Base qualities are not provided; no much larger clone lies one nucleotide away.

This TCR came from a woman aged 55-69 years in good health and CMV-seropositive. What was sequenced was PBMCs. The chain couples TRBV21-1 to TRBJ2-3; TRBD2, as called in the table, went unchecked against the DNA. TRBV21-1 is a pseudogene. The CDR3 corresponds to CASRSSLPRTSERTDTQYF. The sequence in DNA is TGTGCCAGCAGGAGCTCATTACCCCGAACTAGCGAGCGCACAGATACGCAGTATTTT.